This TCR beta chain was documented in a study of OX40 agonist ivuxolimab in advanced cancers. Trimming removed 3 bases at V and 4 bases at J, with 13 bases between. Germline values: CDR1 SGHRS, CDR2 YFSETQ. The length of the CDR3 is 15 residues. Using immunoSEQ multiplex PCR, the repertoire was profiled, and TCRdb retains in-frame clones only, with some absent. The sample records 50,000 to 55,000 clones, about 90% being singletons. This specimen was CD4+ or CD8+ T cells sorted from blood, taken in a trial of the OX40 agonist ivuxolimab. The chain combines TRBV5-1 with TRBJ1-4, with D tentatively TRBD1 (5 bases). This receptor was identified in an adult with an advanced solid tumor such as melanoma, head and neck, liver or kidney cancer. In DNA form, the CDR3 reads TGCGCCAGCAGCTCCGGGGGGATTAGTAATGAAAAACTGTTTTTT. It yields the protein CASSSGGISNEKLFF.